Listed here are 24 T cell receptor beta chains from one sample, sequenced in a study of response to subunit inactivated influenza vaccine. TCRdb itself ran the RT-PCR reads through MiXCR, one entry per CDR3 protein. The sample has 800,000 or so distinct CDR3 sequences; 21% are singletons. Sequenced here: PBMCs from blood, sampled more than 4 days after vaccination. The source is a man aged 50 to 60 who received an inactivated influenza vaccine.

The V gene is TRBV12-3 or TRBV12-4, the J gene TRBJ2-1; 9 nucleotides agree with TRBD2. This CDR3 is built from 14 residues. J was trimmed by 5 bases and V by 6 bases; bases with no gene match: 5. CDR3 sequence (DNA): TGTGCCAGCAGATCGGGACTAGCTCACAATGAGCAGTTCTTC. The encoded protein is CASRSGLAHNEQFF.

This chain connects TRBV5-1 to TRBJ2-5; 9 positions agree with TRBD2. V lost 5 bases and J lost 2; bases outside the gene matches: 7. Germline CDR1 and CDR2: SGHRS and YFSETQ. This CDR3 has 15 residues. CDR3 residues: CASSPLAGRQETQYF. DNA for the CDR3: TGCGCCAGCAGTCCCCTAGCGGGGCGTCAAGAGACCCAGTACTTC.

The J gene is TRBJ1-2, the V gene TRBV29-1; D uncertain. Trimming stripped 2 bases from V and 2 bases from J, with 3 bases between. The CDR3 is 11 residues long. Germline values: CDR1 SQVTM, CDR2 ANQGSEA. This CDR3 is CSVEQNYGYTF. The CDR3, as DNA: TGCAGCGTTGAACAGAACTATGGCTACACCTTC.

The chain is built from TRBV6-2 or TRBV6-3 and TRBJ1-1; no firm D call. CDR1 and CDR2 (germline): MNHEY, SVGEGT. The CDR3 length is 14 residues. Trimming pared 3 bases from V and 4 bases from J, leaving 12 bases between. The CDR3 DNA is TGTGCCAGCAGTTATGCGGTCGTGAGCACTGAAGCTTTCTTT. Its protein is CASSYAVVSTEAFF.

This clonotype has only a few counts. One end of the junction varies from germline; a read error may be responsible. The chain joins TRBV6-2 or TRBV6-3 to TRBJ2-7; TRBD1 or TRBD2 may be the D gene (5 bases each). This CDR3 has 13 amino acids. Per the germline V gene, CDR1 is MNHEY and CDR2 is SVGEGT. The CDR3 is CASSYSARDLWDF. The DNA for the CDR3 is TGTGCCAGCAGTTACTCCGCCCGGGACCTCTGGGACTTC.

In DNA form, the CDR3 reads TGTGCCAGCTCACCAAGTCAGGGCGATGGCTACACCTTC. It translates to CASSPSQGDGYTF. The rearrangement links TRBV18 to TRBJ1-2; D is possibly TRBD1 (5 bases). This CDR3 contains 13 residues. V was clipped by 2 bases and J by 6 bases, with 10 bases between them. Germline V gives CDR1 KGHSH, CDR2 LQKENI.

This clonotype was seen a handful of times. The rearrangement links TRBV25-1 to TRBJ1-2; no reliable D call. Germline assignment: CDR1 MGHDK and CDR2 SYGVNS. V gave up 8 bases and J gave up 0 bases, with 4 bases separating them. The CDR3 contains 11 residues. The CDR3 sequence: CASDSNYGYTF. The CDR3 DNA is TGTGCCAGCGACTCTAACTATGGCTACACCTTC.

This clonotype was seen repeatedly, ten times or more. In DNA form, the CDR3 reads TGTGCCACCGGACTAGCGGGGGGTAATGAGCAGTTCTTC. Translation gives CATGLAGGNEQFF. This sequence joins TRBV10-3 and TRBJ2-1, with 14 bases lining up with TRBD2. This CDR3 has 13 amino acids. CDR1 is ENHRY and CDR2 is SYGVKD in the germline V gene. Germline trimming cut 10 bases from V and 7 bases from J; bases unmatched to any gene: 3.

This clonotype has only a few counts. The V and J genes are TRBV5-5 and TRBJ2-5, with 7 bases matching TRBD1. Germline values: CDR1 SGHKS, CDR2 YYEKEE (reference sequence). V lost 4 bases, J lost 2 bases, and 5 bases stayed unmatched. The CDR3 runs to 14 residues. Here the CDR3 DNA reads TGTGCCAGCAGCCGGACAGGTCGACAAGAGACCCAGTACTTC. Encoded protein: CASSRTGRQETQYF.

This sequence joins TRBV11-2 and TRBJ2-2, with a possible D match to TRBD2 (6 bases). CDR1 SGHAT and CDR2 FQNNGV come from the germline V gene. The CDR3 has 14 residues. With 7 bases removed from V and 4 bases from J, the gap between germline ends came to 13 bases. CDR3 nucleotide sequence: TGTGCCAGCACTCCGGCGGGGCGCACCGGGGAGCTGTTTTTT. It translates to CASTPAGRTGELFF.

This clonotype has more than one count but fewer than ten. V usage is TRBV27 and J usage is TRBJ2-1; D might be TRBD2 (6 bases). The CDR3 contains 14 residues. Germline V gives CDR1 MNHEY, CDR2 SMNVEV (reference sequence). Trimming removed 8 bases at V and 10 bases at J, with 21 bases between. The CDR3 spells CASSRRSGGNEQFF. The CDR3 coding sequence is TGTGCCAGCTCCAGGAGGAGTGGGGGGAACGAGCAGTTCTTC.

The V call is TRBV20-1, the J call TRBJ1-2; no definite D call. Trimming left V 3 bases short and J 2 bases short, with 7 bases between. Germline assignment: CDR1 DFQATT and CDR2 SNEGSKA (reference sequence). The CDR3 contains 12 residues. CDR3 in DNA: TGCAGTGCTAGGTCCGAGAACTATGGCTACACCTTC. It translates to CSARSENYGYTF.

This clonotype was seen more than once but under ten times. This chain links TRBV7-9 with TRBJ2-5, with TRBD2 identical over 7 bases. The CDR3 runs 15 residues. V lost 4 bases, J lost 4 bases, and 9 bases stayed unmatched. CDR1 SEHNR and CDR2 FQNEAQ come from the germline V gene (reference sequence). DNA of the CDR3: TGTGCCAGCAGCTCGCGGGCGGGGGTGACAGAGACCCAGTACTTC. Translated: CASSSRAGVTETQYF.

This clonotype has only a few counts. CDR3 sequence: CASSQDPGRQPQHF. In nucleotides, the CDR3 is TGTGCCAGCAGCCAAGACCCAGGGAGGCAGCCCCAGCATTTT. The V and J genes are TRBV4-2 and TRBJ1-5; TRBD1 is a possible D gene (5 bases). The CDR3 loop spans 14 amino acids. Germline CDR1 and CDR2: LGHNA and YNFKEQ. V lost 0 bases and J 7 bases, leaving 10 bases between the germline ends.

The chain joins TRBV20-1 to TRBJ2-1, with TRBD2 matching 7 bases. CDR3 size: 15 residues. Looked up from germline, CDR1 is DFQATT and CDR2 is SNEGSKA (reference sequence). V dropped 0 bases and J dropped 2; count of bases not matched to a gene: 4. This chain's CDR3 is CSARDSSGPYNEQFF. The CDR3 DNA reads as TGCAGTGCTAGAGATTCTAGCGGACCCTACAATGAGCAGTTCTTC.

This clonotype was recorded a few times. This chain connects TRBV6-5 to TRBJ2-2; D might be TRBD1 (6 bases). V lost 4 bases to trimming and J lost 4 bases, with 10 bases between them. Germline V gene lookup returns CDR1 MNHEY and CDR2 SVGAGI. The CDR3 extends over 14 amino acids. The CDR3 reads CASSSSGATGELFF. CDR3 nucleotide sequence: TGTGCCAGCAGTTCTTCAGGGGCCACCGGGGAGCTGTTTTTT.

The chain has TRBV9 and TRBJ2-4; tentatively, D is TRBD2 (5 bases). The CDR3 loop spans 16 amino acids. Germline CDR1 and CDR2: SGDLS and YYNGEE. The germline V and J ends were trimmed by 0 bases and 2 bases, with 12 bases remaining between them. The chain's CDR3 is CASSVESGMTKNIQYF. DNA for the CDR3: TGTGCCAGCAGCGTAGAATCGGGAATGACCAAAAACATTCAGTACTTC.

This clonotype was seen ten or more times. The chain has TRBV10-3 and TRBJ2-2, with 7 bases fitting TRBD1. V shed 6 bases and J 1 base; nucleotides not matched to a gene: 2. Per germline, CDR1 ENHRY and CDR2 SYGVKD. The CDR3 totals 14 residues. Written as DNA, the CDR3 is TGTGCCATCAGCAACAGGGGGAACACCGGGGAGCTGTTTTTT. Translation gives CAISNRGNTGELFF.

Written as DNA, the CDR3 is TGTGCCATCAGTGAAGTCGGACAGACCAACGTCCTGACTTTC. Translation: CAISEVGQTNVLTF. The chain combines TRBV10-3 with TRBJ2-6, with D possibly TRBD1 on 6 matching bases. This CDR3 contains 14 residues. Per germline, CDR1 ENHRY and CDR2 SYGVKD. The ends were cut back, 3 bases at V and 8 bases at J, with 11 bases in the middle.

This chain joins TRBV5-1 and TRBJ2-7; no definite D call. The length of the CDR3 is 14 residues. Germline CDR1 and CDR2: SGHRS and YFSETQ. The V and J ends lost 2 bases and 0 bases respectively, with 9 bases between them. The CDR3: CASSFASPSYEQYF. The CDR3 DNA follows: TGCGCCAGCAGCTTCGCCTCCCCCTCCTACGAGCAGTACTTC. Based on the CDR3 plus reference TRBV5-1 and TRBJ2-7, the full variable domain is KAGVTQTPRYLIKTRGQQVTLSCSPISGHRSVSWYQQTPGQGLQFLFEYFSETQRNKGNFPGRFSGRQFSNSRSEMNVSTLELGDSALYLCASSFASPSYEQYFGPGTRLTVT.

The chain couples TRBV7-2 to TRBJ2-3; 8 positions agree with TRBD2. Germline V gene sequence: CDR1 SGHTA, CDR2 FQGNSA. With V trimmed by 4 bases and J by 6 bases, 12 bases remained unmatched. CDR3 size: 16 residues. CDR3 DNA sequence: TGTGCCAGCAGCTCCAGCGGGAGTGGATTAATCGATACGCAGTATTTT. It is translated as CASSSSGSGLIDTQYF.

V gene TRBV5-1 combines with J gene TRBJ1-1; D remains unclear. Trimming left V 7 bases short and J 0 bases short, with 16 bases between. Germline V CDR1 and CDR2: SGHRS, YFSETQ. This CDR3 is built from 15 residues. This CDR3 reads CASGRTGMMNTEAFF. In DNA form, the CDR3 reads TGCGCCAGCGGCCGGACGGGGATGATGAACACTGAAGCTTTCTTT.

In this sample, this clonotype turned up a few times. The gene calls are TRBV25-1 and TRBJ2-1; D might be TRBD2 (6 bases). V shed 1 base and J shed 1 base, with 11 bases lying between them. Germline loops: CDR1 MGHDK, CDR2 SYGVNS. The CDR3 sequence is 16 residues long. CDR3: CASSELTSGSYNEQFF. DNA for the CDR3: TGTGCCAGCAGTGAATTGACTAGTGGGTCCTACAATGAGCAGTTCTTC. The variable domain in full, completed from reference TRBV25-1 and TRBJ2-1, reads EADIYQTPRYLVIGTGKKITLECSQTMGHDKMYWYQQDPGMELHLIHYSYGVNSTEKGDLSSESTVSRIRTEHFPLTLESARPSHTSQYLCASSELTSGSYNEQFFGPGTRLTVL.

The chain joins TRBV20-1 to TRBJ2-6; D not certain. Germline CDR1 and CDR2: DFQATT and SNEGSKA (reference sequence). CDR3 length: 18 residues. V was cut by 0 bases and J by 0 bases, with 15 bases left in between. The CDR3 reads CSARETGQFSSGANVLTF. The CDR3 nucleotides are TGCAGTGCTAGAGAGACGGGTCAGTTTAGCTCTGGGGCCAACGTCCTGACTTTC.